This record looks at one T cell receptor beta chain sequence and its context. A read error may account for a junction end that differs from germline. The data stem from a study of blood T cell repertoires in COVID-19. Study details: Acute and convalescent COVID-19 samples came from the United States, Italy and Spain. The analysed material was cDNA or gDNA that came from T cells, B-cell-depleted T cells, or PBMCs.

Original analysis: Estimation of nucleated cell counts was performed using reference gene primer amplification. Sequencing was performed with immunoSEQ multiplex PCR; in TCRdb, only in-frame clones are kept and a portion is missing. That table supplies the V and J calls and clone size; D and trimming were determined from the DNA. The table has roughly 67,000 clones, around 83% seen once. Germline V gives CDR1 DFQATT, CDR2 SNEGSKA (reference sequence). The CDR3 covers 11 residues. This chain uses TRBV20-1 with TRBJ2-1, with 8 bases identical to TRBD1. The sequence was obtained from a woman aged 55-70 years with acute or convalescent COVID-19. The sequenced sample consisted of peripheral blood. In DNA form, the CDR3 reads TGCAGTATTCGTCCGGACAGGGTGCCGGTCTTC. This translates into CSIRPDRVPVF.